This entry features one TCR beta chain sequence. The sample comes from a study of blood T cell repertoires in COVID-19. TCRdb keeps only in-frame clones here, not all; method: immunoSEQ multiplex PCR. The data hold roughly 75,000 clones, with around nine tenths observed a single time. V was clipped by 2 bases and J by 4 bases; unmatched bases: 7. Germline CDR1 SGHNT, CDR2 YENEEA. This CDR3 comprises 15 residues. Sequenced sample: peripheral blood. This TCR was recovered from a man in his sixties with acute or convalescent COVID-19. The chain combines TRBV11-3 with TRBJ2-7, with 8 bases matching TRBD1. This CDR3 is CASSLQATGVYEQYF. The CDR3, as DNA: TGTGCCAGCAGCTTACAGGCGACAGGGGTTTACGAGCAGTACTTC.